This TCR beta chain was recorded in a study of OX40 agonist ivuxolimab in advanced cancers. Study observations and caveats: Fewer expanded clones were found on average in CD4+ than in CD8+ T cells.

In the case of this clone: The target antigen is unknown.

Generated by immunoSEQ multiplex PCR, the TCRdb table keeps only in-frame clones and is missing some. Of some 16,000 clones listed, roughly three quarters were seen once; the top ten hold approximately 13%. The sample here was CD4+ or CD8+ T cells sorted from blood, taken in a trial of the OX40 agonist ivuxolimab. This TCR was sampled from an adult with an advanced solid tumor such as melanoma, head and neck, liver or kidney cancer.

For the CDR3, the DNA is TGTGCCAGCAGCTGGAGGACAGGGGACCAGTCCTACGAGCAGTACTTC. Translation: CASSWRTGDQSYEQYF. The chain employs TRBV13 and TRBJ2-7, with 9 bases fitting TRBD1. This CDR3 has 16 residues. The V gene's germline CDR1 is PRHDT and CDR2 FYEKMQ (reference sequence). The V and J ends lost 4 bases and 1 base, in that order; junction bases with no gene match: 8. The full variable domain, completed using reference TRBV13 and TRBJ2-7, is AAGVIQSPRHLIKEKRETATLKCYPIPRHDTVYWYQQGPGQDPQFLISFYEKMQSDKGSIPDRFSAQQFSDYHSELNMSSLELGDSALYFCASSWRTGDQSYEQYFGPGTRLTVT.